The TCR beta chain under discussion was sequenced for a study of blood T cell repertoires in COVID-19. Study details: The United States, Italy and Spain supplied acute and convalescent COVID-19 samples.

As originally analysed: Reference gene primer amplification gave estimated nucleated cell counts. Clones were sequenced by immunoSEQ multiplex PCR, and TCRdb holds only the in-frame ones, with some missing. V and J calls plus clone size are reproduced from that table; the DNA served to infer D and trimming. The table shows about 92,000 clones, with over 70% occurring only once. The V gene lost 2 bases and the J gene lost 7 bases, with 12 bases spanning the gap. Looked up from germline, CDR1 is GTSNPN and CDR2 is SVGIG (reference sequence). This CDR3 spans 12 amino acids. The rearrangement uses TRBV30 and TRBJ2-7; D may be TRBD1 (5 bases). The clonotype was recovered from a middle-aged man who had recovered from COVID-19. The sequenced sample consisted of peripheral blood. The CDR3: CAWSTGASEQYF. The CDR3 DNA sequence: TGTGCCTGGAGTACTGGGGCGAGTGAGCAGTACTTC.